These 13 T cell receptor beta chains came from one sample sequenced in a study of blood T cell repertoires in COVID-19. Measured with immunoSEQ multiplex PCR; TCRdb has only the in-frame clones, and not every one. Among approximately 190,000 clones listed, roughly four fifths were seen once. The sequencing input was peripheral blood. The receptors shown here come from a woman aged 40 to 49 with acute or convalescent COVID-19.

The V gene is TRBV5-4, the J gene TRBJ1-1, with 7 bases aligning to TRBD1. From germline, CDR1 is SGHNT and CDR2 YYREEE (reference sequence). Unmatched junction bases numbered 3, after V lost 7 bases and J lost 0 bases. This CDR3 is built from 13 residues. CDR3 residues: CASRDSLNTEAFF. The CDR3 DNA is TGTGCCAGCCGGGACAGCCTGAACACTGAAGCTTTCTTT.

A single count supports this clone. The rearrangement links TRBV18 to TRBJ1-2; D not certain. The ends were cut back, 9 bases at V and 6 bases at J, with 14 bases in the middle. CDR3 length: 12 residues. Germline CDR1 KGHSH, CDR2 LQKENI. CDR3 sequence (DNA): TGTGCCAGTTCGGCCAGCGTAGATGGCTACACCTTC. It codes for CASSASVDGYTF.

The chain has TRBV5-1 and TRBJ2-7; 7 bases are a match to TRBD1. The ends lost 4 bases at V and 0 bases at J; junction bases unmatched: 16. CDR1 is SGHRS and CDR2 is YFSETQ in the germline V gene. The CDR3 is made up of 18 amino acids. CDR3 in amino acids: CASSPGGYRGLSSYEQYF. The CDR3 DNA is TGCGCCAGCAGCCCGGGTGGGTACAGGGGCCTAAGCTCCTACGAGCAGTACTTC. Full variable domain (rest looked up from reference TRBV5-1 and TRBJ2-7): KAGVTQTPRYLIKTRGQQVTLSCSPISGHRSVSWYQQTPGQGLQFLFEYFSETQRNKGNFPGRFSGRQFSNSRSEMNVSTLELGDSALYLCASSPGGYRGLSSYEQYFGPGTRLTVT.

CDR3 nucleotide sequence: TGCGCCAGCAGCTTGCAGGGGGCTAATTCACCCCTCCACTTT. Protein sequence: CASSLQGANSPLHF. The J gene is TRBJ1-6, the V gene TRBV5-1; 8 nucleotides agree with TRBD1. J was trimmed by 6 bases and V by 1 base; bases with no gene match: 0. Germline V gene data show CDR1 as SGHRS and CDR2 as YFSETQ. There are 14 residues in the CDR3.

V and J are TRBV7-2 and TRBJ2-1, with 9 bases aligning to TRBD2. The J segment lost 14 bases and the V segment lost 4 bases, leaving 6 bases of the junction unmatched. Germline values: CDR1 SGHTA, CDR2 FQGNSA. This CDR3 is 12 amino acids long. CDR3: CASSSPGLAKFF. CDR3 bases: TGTGCCAGCAGCTCCCCGGGACTAGCTAAGTTCTTC.

CDR3 bases: TGTGCCAGCAGTCCCCCCGGGGGACGGGGGTTCACAGATACGCAGTATTTT. This sequence encodes CASSPPGGRGFTDTQYF. The chain uses TRBV6-6 and TRBJ2-3, with D possibly being TRBD2 (6 bases). V lost 5 bases and J lost 2, with 20 bases in between. Germline loops: CDR1 MNHNY, CDR2 SVGAGI (reference sequence). There are 17 residues in the CDR3.

This chain links TRBV19 with TRBJ2-1; perhaps TRBD2 as D (7 bases). Germline V gene sequence: CDR1 LNHDA, CDR2 SQIVND (reference sequence). Trimming took off 1 base at V and 3 bases at J, with 10 bases between the two ends. This CDR3 has 15 residues. CDR3 in amino acids: CASSIAGGLYNEQFF. The CDR3 coding sequence is TGTGCCAGTAGTATAGCGGGGGGCCTCTACAATGAGCAGTTCTTC.

In its sample, this clone was seen a few times. This chain joins TRBV1 and TRBJ2-5; the table's D call of TRBD2 was not tested on the DNA. TRBV1 is an annotated pseudogene. The CDR3 covers 12 residues. The CDR3 DNA reads TGCACCAGCAGCCAAGATCGGGAGACCCAGTACTTC. It specifies CTSSQDRETQYF.

V is TRBV25-1 and J is TRBJ2-3; maybe TRBD2 (7 bases). CDR3 length: 16 residues. V gave up 2 bases and J gave up 1 base, with 13 bases separating them. CDR1 is MGHDK, CDR2 SYGVNS, per germline. Here the CDR3 DNA reads TGTGCCAGCAGTGAACCCCGGGGGGCGGGCACAGATACGCAGTATTTT. Its protein is CASSEPRGAGTDTQYF.

CDR3 nucleotide sequence: TGCGCCAGCAGCTTGGGCAGAAGCTCCTACAATGAGCAGTTCTTC. As protein: CASSLGRSSYNEQFF. This sequence joins TRBV5-1 and TRBJ2-1; no reliable D call. CDR3 size: 15 residues. Trimming stripped 0 bases from V and 0 bases from J, with 7 bases between. The germline V gene encodes CDR1 SGHRS and CDR2 YFSETQ.

The chain couples TRBV7-2 to TRBJ2-3, with 7 bases identical to TRBD1. This CDR3 is 12 amino acids long. Germline CDR1 reads SGHTA; CDR2 reads FQGNSA. Losses at the gene ends were 3 bases for V and 6 bases for J; bases not matched to a gene: 0. The CDR3 reads CASSLTGDTQYF. The CDR3 bases are TGTGCCAGCAGCTTGACAGGGGATACGCAGTATTTT.

CDR3 in DNA: TGCAGCGTAGCGACAGCGAATATGGCTTTCTTT. Protein: CSVATANMAFF. The chain carries TRBV29-1 and TRBJ1-1; perhaps TRBD1 as D (5 bases). The germline gives CDR1 SQVTM, CDR2 ANQGSEA. The CDR3 has 11 amino acids. The V gene lost 6 bases and the J gene lost 11 bases, with 16 bases spanning the gap. Filled out from reference TRBV29-1 and TRBJ1-1, the complete variable domain reads SAVISQKPSRDICQRGTSLTIQCQVDSQVTMMFWYRQQPGQSLTLIATANQGSEATYESGFVIDKFPISRPNLTFSTLTVSNMSPEDSSIYLCSVATANMAFFGQGTRLTVV.

The chain joins TRBV7-2 to TRBJ2-1, with 8 positions matching TRBD2. Trimming removed 5 bases from V and 9 bases from J; junction bases left unmatched: 12. Germline-derived CDR1 and CDR2 are SGHTA and FQGNSA. This CDR3 is 15 amino acids long. CDR3 region: CASSLAGGDTGEQFF. The CDR3 DNA reads TGTGCCAGCAGCCTCGCCGGGGGGGACACGGGTGAGCAGTTCTTC. The variable domain in full, with the rest retrieved from reference TRBV7-2 and TRBJ2-1, is GAGVSQSPSNKVTEKGKDVELRCDPISGHTALYWYRQSLGQGLEFLIYFQGNSAPDKSGLPSDRFSAERTGGSVSTLTIQRTQQEDSAVYLCASSLAGGDTGEQFFGPGTRLTVL.